Below are 17 T cell receptor beta chains sequenced from a single sample in a study of blood T cell repertoires in COVID-19. TCRdb's copy holds only in-frame clones and misses some; the assay was immunoSEQ multiplex PCR. Here the sample spans about 120,000 clones, approximately 90% being singletons. The sequenced sample consisted of peripheral blood. These receptors came from a woman over 75 with acute or convalescent COVID-19.

The chain couples TRBV5-1 to TRBJ2-3; TRBD1 aligns across 9 bases. V trimming: 0 bases; J trimming: 5 bases; junction bases outside the gene matches: 7. This CDR3 contains 16 residues. Germline CDR1 reads SGHRS; CDR2 reads YFSETQ. CDR3 bases: TGCGCCAGCAGCTTGGCCGGGACAGGGCGGAGAGATACGCAGTATTTT. Amino acids: CASSLAGTGRRDTQYF. Based on the CDR3 plus reference TRBV5-1 and TRBJ2-3, the full variable domain is KAGVTQTPRYLIKTRGQQVTLSCSPISGHRSVSWYQQTPGQGLQFLFEYFSETQRNKGNFPGRFSGRQFSNSRSEMNVSTLELGDSALYLCASSLAGTGRRDTQYFGPGTRLTVL.

The genes are TRBV4-1 and TRBJ2-7; 7 bases fit TRBD1. The CDR3 loop spans 15 amino acids. V gave up 6 bases and J gave up 0 bases; unmatched junction bases: 8. The germline V gene has CDR1 MGHRA and CDR2 YSYEKL. For the CDR3, the DNA is TGCGCCAGCAGTCTAGGGGGCAGGAGCTCCTACGAGCAGTACTTC. Residues: CASSLGGRSSYEQYF.

This chain connects TRBV10-1 to TRBJ1-1, with D possibly TRBD1 on 6 matching bases. The V gene's germline CDR1 is WNHNN and CDR2 SYGVQD (reference sequence). Trimming pared 8 bases from V and 4 bases from J, leaving 17 bases between. The length of the CDR3 is 14 residues. The CDR3 bases are TGCGCCAGCCGTTCCCGGGGGGCGTGCACTGAAGCTTTCTTT. Translation: CASRSRGACTEAFF.

The chain carries TRBV24-1 and TRBJ2-1, with TRBD2 matching over 8 bases. CDR3 length: 12 residues. V lost 8 bases to trimming and J lost 13 bases; unmatched junction nucleotides: 9. Germline assignment: CDR1 KGHDR and CDR2 SFDVKD. CDR3 bases: TGTGCCACCAATAGCCGGGGGGGCCCTCAGTTCTTC. It yields the protein CATNSRGGPQFF.

The V call is TRBV6-4, the J call TRBJ2-6; 8 nucleotides match TRBD1. In germline, CDR1 is MRHNA, CDR2 SNTAGT. With V trimmed by 4 bases and J by 0 bases, 5 bases remained unmatched. The CDR3 runs to 17 residues. CDR3 nucleotide sequence: TGTGCCAGCAGTGCACAGGGGGTCAGCTCTGGGGCCAACGTCCTGACTTTC. It codes for CASSAQGVSSGANVLTF.

The J gene is TRBJ2-1, the V gene TRBV5-1; a weak D match, TRBD2 (5 bases). From germline, CDR1 is SGHRS and CDR2 YFSETQ. With 4 bases removed from V and 1 base from J, the gap between germline ends came to 18 bases. The CDR3 runs to 17 residues. CDR3 sequence (DNA): TGCGCCAGCAGCCCAAATGGCAAGGGAGTGTCCTACAATGAGCAGTTCTTC. Its protein product is CASSPNGKGVSYNEQFF.

The V gene is TRBV7-9, the J gene TRBJ2-1, with TRBD1 matching over 9 bases. Losses at the gene ends were 5 bases for V and 4 bases for J; bases not matched to a gene: 6. The CDR3 sequence is 15 residues long. The germline CDR1 and CDR2 sequences are SEHNR and FQNEAQ (reference sequence). The CDR3 DNA is TGTGCCAGCAGCGTCTTGGGACAGGGATACAATGAGCAGTTCTTC. Its protein product is CASSVLGQGYNEQFF.

V gene TRBV24-1 combines with J gene TRBJ1-5, with D perhaps matching TRBD1 (6 bases). Germline CDR1 KGHDR, CDR2 SFDVKD. Trimming took off 4 bases at V and 6 bases at J, with 15 bases between the two ends. The CDR3 sequence is 15 residues long. CDR3 DNA sequence: TGTGCCACCAGTGACCCGACAGGACCGGGTCAGCCCCAGCATTTT. This encodes CATSDPTGPGQPQHF.

This clone appeared a single time. V is TRBV7-2 and J is TRBJ2-5; TRBD1 matches 7 bases. The CDR3 runs 14 residues. Germline lookup yields CDR1 SGHTA and CDR2 FQGNSA. V lost 5 bases to trimming and J lost 1 base; unmatched junction nucleotides: 4. The CDR3 reads CASSARGSQETQYF. The CDR3, as DNA: TGTGCCAGCAGCGCCAGGGGGTCCCAAGAGACCCAGTACTTC.

The chain links TRBV19 to TRBJ1-1, with D possibly matching TRBD1 (5 bases). V was trimmed by 5 bases and J by 0 bases, leaving 22 bases between them. The CDR3 covers 18 residues. Germline CDR1 reads LNHDA; CDR2 reads SQIVND (reference sequence). As DNA, the CDR3 is TGTGCCAGTAGTCAAAGTTCAGGGCAGGGAAGGGTGAACACTGAAGCTTTCTTT. Its translation is CASSQSSGQGRVNTEAFF. The entire variable domain, with the rest obtained from reference TRBV19 and TRBJ1-1, is as follows: DGGITQSPKYLFRKEGQNVTLSCEQNLNHDAMYWYRQDPGQGLRLIYYSQIVNDFQKGDIAEGYSVSREKKESFPLTVTSAQKNPTAFYLCASSQSSGQGRVNTEAFFGQGTRLTVV.

In its sample, this clone was seen once. The V and J genes are TRBV6-5 and TRBJ1-2; 7 nucleotides line up with TRBD1. Germline V gene data show CDR1 as MNHEY and CDR2 as SVGAGI. This CDR3 has 13 residues. V gave up 11 bases and J gave up 5 bases; unmatched junction bases: 11. In DNA form, the CDR3 reads TGTGCCTCCGGAGGGGGCAGCTTTTATGGCTACACCTTC. Residues: CASGGGSFYGYTF.

The V gene is TRBV4-1, the J gene TRBJ2-1; D perhaps matches TRBD2 (5 bases). Germline V gives CDR1 MGHRA, CDR2 YSYEKL. The CDR3 is made up of 19 amino acids. V lost 0 bases and J lost 5, with 23 bases in between. In DNA form, the CDR3 reads TGCGCCAGCAGCCAAGATCGGAGACCAGGTACAGCGGTACACAATGAGCAGTTCTTC. Translated: CASSQDRRPGTAVHNEQFF.

The chain uses TRBV5-1 and TRBJ2-7; the D is unclear. The CDR3 covers 12 residues. The germline CDR1 and CDR2 sequences are SGHRS and YFSETQ. V was cut by 2 bases and J by 1 base, with 4 bases left in between. The DNA of the CDR3 is TGCGCCAGCAGCTTCGGGTCCTACGAGCAGTACTTC. This sequence encodes CASSFGSYEQYF.

This sequence joins TRBV19 and TRBJ2-7; 9 bases are a match to TRBD1. This CDR3 has 15 residues. V lost 6 bases and J lost 4; bases outside the gene matches: 10. Per germline, CDR1 LNHDA and CDR2 SQIVND (reference sequence). The CDR3 DNA reads TGTGCCAGTAGATCCGAGGGACAGGGTCAGTACGAGCAGTACTTC. Protein sequence: CASRSEGQGQYEQYF.

In DNA, the CDR3 is TGTGCCAGCAAGAAACAGGGGAATTCACCCCTCCACTTT. Encoded protein: CASKKQGNSPLHF. The chain has TRBV6-5 and TRBJ1-6; 7 bases are shared with TRBD1. The V gene end was trimmed by 7 bases and the J gene end by 7 bases; junction bases not matched to a gene: 4. From germline, CDR1 is MNHEY and CDR2 SVGAGI. CDR3 length: 13 residues.

V and J are TRBV29-1 and TRBJ2-7, with unresolved D. Germline V CDR1 and CDR2: SQVTM, ANQGSEA. The CDR3 runs 12 residues. V lost 7 bases, J lost 2 bases, and 12 bases lay in between. The CDR3, as DNA: TGCAGCGCCGGTGACTGGGCCTACGAGCAGTACTTC. This encodes CSAGDWAYEQYF.

The rearrangement uses TRBV5-6 and TRBJ2-6; the D gene is possibly TRBD1 (5 bases). With 0 bases removed from V and 0 bases from J, the gap between germline ends came to 7 bases. Germline V gene lookup returns CDR1 SGHDT and CDR2 YYEEEE. The CDR3 runs to 16 residues. The CDR3 DNA follows: TGTGCCAGCAGCTTGGAAGACAGCTCTGGGGCCAACGTCCTGACTTTC. It translates to CASSLEDSSGANVLTF. Full variable domain (outside the CDR3, taken from reference TRBV5-6 and TRBJ2-6): DAGVTQSPTHLIKTRGQQVTLRCSPKSGHDTVSWYQQALGQGPQFIFQYYEEEERQRGNFPDRFSGHQFPNYSSELNVNALLLGDSALYLCASSLEDSSGANVLTFGAGSRLTVL.